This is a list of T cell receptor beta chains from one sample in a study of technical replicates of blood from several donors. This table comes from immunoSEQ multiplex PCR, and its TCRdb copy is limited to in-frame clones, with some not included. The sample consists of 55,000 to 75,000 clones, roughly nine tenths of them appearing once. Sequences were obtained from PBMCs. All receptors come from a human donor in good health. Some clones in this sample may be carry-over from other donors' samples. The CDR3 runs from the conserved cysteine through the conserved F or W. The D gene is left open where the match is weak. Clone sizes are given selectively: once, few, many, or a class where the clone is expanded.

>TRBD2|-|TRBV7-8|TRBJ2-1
TGTGCCAGCAGCTTAGTGGCTGCTAGCGGGAGGACTCACAATGAGCAGTTCTTC
CASSLVAASGRTHNEQFF
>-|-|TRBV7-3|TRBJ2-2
TGTGCCAGCAGGAGCCGACAGGAATCGAACACCGGGGAGCTGTTTTTT
CASRSRQESNTGELFF
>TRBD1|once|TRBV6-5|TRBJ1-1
TGTGCCAGCAGACCGACAGGGCCGTCGGAAGCTTTCTTT
CASRPTGPSEAFF
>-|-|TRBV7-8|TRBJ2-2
TGTGCCAGCAGCTTAGCACTCCCGAACACCGGGGAGCTGTTTTTT
CASSLALPNTGELFF
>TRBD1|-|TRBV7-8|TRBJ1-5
TGTGCCAGCAGCTTGCCAAGATACAGGGGTGGGTATCAGCCCCAGCATTTT
CASSLPRYRGGYQPQHF
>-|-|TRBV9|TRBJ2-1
TGTGCCAGCAGCTACGGGGACAATGAGCAGTTCTTC
CASSYGDNEQFF
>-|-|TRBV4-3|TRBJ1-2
TGCGCCAGCAGCCCGACAGAGAACTATGGCTACACCTTC
CASSPTENYGYTF
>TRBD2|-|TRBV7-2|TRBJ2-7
TGTGCCAGCAGCTTCACTAGCGGGGCTAACGAGCAGTACTTC
CASSFTSGANEQYF
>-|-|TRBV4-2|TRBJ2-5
TGTGCCAGCAGCCAAACTCTGCAAGAGACCCAGTACTTC
CASSQTLQETQYF
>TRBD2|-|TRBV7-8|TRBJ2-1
TGTGCCAGCAGCCATCCGCGGGGGTTTCATGAGCAGTTCTTC
CASSHPRGFHEQFF
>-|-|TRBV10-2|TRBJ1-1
TGCGCCAGCAGTGAGGAGGAGAACACTGAAGCTTTCTTT
CASSEEENTEAFF